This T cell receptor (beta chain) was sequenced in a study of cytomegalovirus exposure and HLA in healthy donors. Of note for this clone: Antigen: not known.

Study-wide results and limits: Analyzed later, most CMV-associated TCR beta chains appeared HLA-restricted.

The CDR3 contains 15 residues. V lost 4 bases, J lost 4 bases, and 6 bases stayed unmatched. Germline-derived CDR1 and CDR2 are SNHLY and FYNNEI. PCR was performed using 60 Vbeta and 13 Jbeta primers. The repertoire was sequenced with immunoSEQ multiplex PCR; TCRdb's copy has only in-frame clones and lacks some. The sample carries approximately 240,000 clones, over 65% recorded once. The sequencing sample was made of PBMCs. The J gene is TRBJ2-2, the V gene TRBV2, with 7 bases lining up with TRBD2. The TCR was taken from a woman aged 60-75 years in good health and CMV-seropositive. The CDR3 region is CASSGGVAGTGELFF. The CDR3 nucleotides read TGTGCCAGCAGTGGGGGAGTAGCGGGCACCGGGGAGCTGTTTTTT.